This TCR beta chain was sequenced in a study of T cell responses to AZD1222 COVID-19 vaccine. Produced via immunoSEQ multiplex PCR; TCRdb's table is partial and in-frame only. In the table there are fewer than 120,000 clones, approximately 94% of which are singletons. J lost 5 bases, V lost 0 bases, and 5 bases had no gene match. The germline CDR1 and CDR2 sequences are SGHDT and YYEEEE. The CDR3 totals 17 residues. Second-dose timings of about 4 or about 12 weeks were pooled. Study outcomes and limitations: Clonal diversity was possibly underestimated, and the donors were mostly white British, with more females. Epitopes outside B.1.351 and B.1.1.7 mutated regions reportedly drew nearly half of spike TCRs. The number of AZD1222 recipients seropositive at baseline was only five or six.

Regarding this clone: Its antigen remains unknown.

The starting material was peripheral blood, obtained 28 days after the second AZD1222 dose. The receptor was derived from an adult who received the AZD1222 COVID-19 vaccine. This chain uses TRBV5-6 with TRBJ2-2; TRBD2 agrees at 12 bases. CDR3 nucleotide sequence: TGTGCCAGCAGCTTGGCCCTCGGACTAGCGGGGACCGGGGAGCTGTTTTTT. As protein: CASSLALGLAGTGELFF.